This entry is about one T cell receptor beta chain. What it binds is not known. The data originate from a study of identifying expanded T cells in peripheral blood. The study's findings and limits: Differentially abundant clones: about 1.3 between replicates, approximately 16 at about 13 days, more than 18 at four. Approximately 2-week clone count variance significantly increased as total template count grew.

V lost 3 bases to trimming and J lost 13 bases, with 10 bases between them. The CDR3 contains 11 residues. CDR1 and CDR2 (germline): SEHNR, FQNEAQ (reference sequence). Healthy donors had no documented immune events, such as infections, while sampled. Some clones are missing from TCRdb's copy, which holds only in-frame ones; the method was immunoSEQ multiplex PCR. Of over 85,000 clones in the sample, around 88% were seen once. Material: blood. This TCR was sampled from a person between 18 and 75 years old in good health. This sequence joins TRBV7-9 and TRBJ2-1; no reliable D call. The DNA for the CDR3 is TGTGCCAGCAGCTTTTCGAGCGCCCAGTTCTTC. Residues: CASSFSSAQFF.